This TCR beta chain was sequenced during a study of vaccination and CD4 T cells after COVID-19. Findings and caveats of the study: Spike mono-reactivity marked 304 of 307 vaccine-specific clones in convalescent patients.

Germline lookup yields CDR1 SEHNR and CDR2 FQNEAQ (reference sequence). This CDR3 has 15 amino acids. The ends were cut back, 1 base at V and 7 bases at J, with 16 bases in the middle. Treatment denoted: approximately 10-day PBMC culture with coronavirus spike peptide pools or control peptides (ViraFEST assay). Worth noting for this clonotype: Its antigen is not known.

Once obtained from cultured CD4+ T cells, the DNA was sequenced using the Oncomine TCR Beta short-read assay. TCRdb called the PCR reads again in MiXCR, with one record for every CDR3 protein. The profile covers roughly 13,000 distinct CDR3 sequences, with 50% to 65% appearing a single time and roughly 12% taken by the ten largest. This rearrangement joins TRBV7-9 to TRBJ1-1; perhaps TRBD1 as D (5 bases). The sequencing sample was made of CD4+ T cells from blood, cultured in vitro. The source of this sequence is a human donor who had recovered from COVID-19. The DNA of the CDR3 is TGTGCCAGCAGCTTAGGCGTGGGACCCCAAGGTGAAGCTTTCTTT. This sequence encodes CASSLGVGPQGEAFF.